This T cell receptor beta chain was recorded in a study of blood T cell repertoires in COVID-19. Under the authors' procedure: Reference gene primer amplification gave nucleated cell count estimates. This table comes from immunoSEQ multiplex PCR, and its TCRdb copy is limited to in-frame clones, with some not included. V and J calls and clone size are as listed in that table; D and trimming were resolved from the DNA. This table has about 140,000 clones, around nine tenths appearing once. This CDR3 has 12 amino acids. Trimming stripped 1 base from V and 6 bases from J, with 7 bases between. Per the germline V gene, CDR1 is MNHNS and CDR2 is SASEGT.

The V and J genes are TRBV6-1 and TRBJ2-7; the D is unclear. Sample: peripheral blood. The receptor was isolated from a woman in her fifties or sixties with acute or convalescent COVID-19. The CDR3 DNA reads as TGTGCCAGCAGTGAAGGGCCCATCGAGCAGTACTTC. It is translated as CASSEGPIEQYF.